What follows are 20 T cell receptor beta chains derived from one specimen sequenced in a study of CD8 T cells in ankylosing spondylitis. The study's findings and limits: Blood of patients with ankylosing spondylitis appeared to be characterized by a TCR beta motif of eight highly homologous variants.

The antigens of these receptors remain unknown. MiXCR, run by TCRdb on the 5' RACE reads, gives a single entry per CDR3 protein. The sample has 220,000 or so distinct CDR3 sequences, about 17% seen once; the top ten hold about 42%. The sample comprised blood, either unsorted or a sorted T cell fraction (not recorded which). These receptors all stem from a male donor with ankylosing spondylitis.

A few counts support this clonotype. J is TRBJ1-3 and V is TRBV12-3 or TRBV12-4; D is undetermined. V lost 3 bases and J 8 bases, leaving 8 bases between the germline ends. The CDR3 has 12 amino acids. The CDR3 DNA reads as TGTGCCAGCAGTTTCCAGGACTACACCATATATTTT. Translated: CASSFQDYTIYF.

The chain has TRBV12-5 and TRBJ1-3; D remains unclear. This CDR3 comprises 13 residues. Per the germline V gene, CDR1 is LGHNT and CDR2 is FRNRAP. With 4 bases removed from V and 0 bases from J, the gap between germline ends came to 4 bases. In DNA, the CDR3 is TGTGCTAGTGGTTACACCTCTGGAAACACCATATATTTT. It yields the protein CASGYTSGNTIYF.

The chain employs TRBV25-1 and TRBJ2-7; no definite D call. The CDR3 consists of 13 residues. Germline CDR1 and CDR2: MGHDK and SYGVNS. Trimming took off 1 base at V and 0 bases at J, with 4 bases between the two ends. CDR3: CASSELVSYEQYF. CDR3 bases: TGTGCCAGCAGTGAATTGGTCTCCTACGAGCAGTACTTC.

This clonotype was detected a few times. This chain links TRBV12-3 or TRBV12-4 with TRBJ1-6; TRBD1 is a possible D gene (6 bases). The ends were cut back, 1 base at V and 3 bases at J, with 10 bases in the middle. The CDR3 sequence is 16 residues long. The CDR3 sequence: CASSLGDINYNSPLHF. As DNA, the CDR3 is TGTGCCAGCAGTTTAGGGGACATAAACTATAATTCACCCCTCCACTTT.

The rearrangement links TRBV6-5 to TRBJ1-2, with no clear D. The CDR3 sequence is 15 residues long. CDR1 and CDR2 from the germline V gene are MNHEY and SVGAGI. V lost 0 bases and J lost 4, with 12 bases in between. DNA of the CDR3: TGTGCCAGCAGTTACTCTTCCAGGACTTTCTATGGCTACACCTTC. Translating it yields CASSYSSRTFYGYTF.

V usage is TRBV28 and J usage is TRBJ2-7, with D perhaps TRBD2 (5 bases). The V and J ends lost 6 bases and 1 base respectively, with 25 bases between them. Germline-derived CDR1 and CDR2 are MDHEN and SYDVKM. CDR3 length: 18 residues. The CDR3 bases are TGTGCCAGCAGCACCCCCGTCCCCCGGCCTTTAGCGTCCTACGAGCAGTACTTC. Protein sequence: CASSTPVPRPLASYEQYF.

The table lists this clonotype with a few counts. The V call is TRBV3-1, the J call TRBJ1-6, with D perhaps matching TRBD1 (5 bases). The germline V gene has CDR1 LGHDT and CDR2 YNNKEL (reference sequence). Trimming cost V 3 bases and J 14 bases, with 20 bases left between them. This CDR3 contains 15 residues. The CDR3 loop reads CASSQGGPKDWSLHF. In nucleotides, the CDR3 is TGTGCCAGCAGCCAGGGGGGACCCAAGGATTGGTCCCTCCACTTT.

This chain connects TRBV7-9 to TRBJ2-2; 8 nucleotides line up with TRBD1. The CDR3 spans 17 residues. Per the germline V gene, CDR1 is SEHNR and CDR2 is FQNEAQ (reference sequence). The V segment lost 5 bases and the J segment 0 bases; nucleotides outside the gene matches: 8. In DNA, the CDR3 is TGTGCCAGCAGCGGTGACAGGGGCGCACCGAACACCGGGGAGCTGTTTTTT. Its translation is CASSGDRGAPNTGELFF.

This clonotype was observed a handful of times. The V call is TRBV9, the J call TRBJ2-3, with D possibly being TRBD1 (6 bases). Germline V gene data show CDR1 as SGDLS and CDR2 as YYNGEE. The CDR3 spans 12 residues. Trimming stripped 0 bases from V and 11 bases from J, with 10 bases between. The CDR3 sequence: CASSVEGVRQYF. In DNA, the CDR3 is TGTGCCAGCAGCGTAGAGGGGGTAAGGCAGTATTTT.

This clonotype was seen a handful of times. V usage is TRBV7-8 and J usage is TRBJ2-1; D not resolved. The CDR3 has 15 residues. V shed 2 bases and J shed 6 bases, with 14 bases lying between them. CDR1 and CDR2 (germline): SGHVS, FQNEAQ. CDR3 protein: CASSLTAQTINEQFF. The CDR3 bases are TGTGCCAGCAGCTTAACGGCTCAAACAATCAATGAGCAGTTCTTC.

The CDR3 region is CASSRSPGTSYEQYF. The CDR3 region has the DNA TGTGCCAGCAGCCGATCCCCCGGGACAAGCTACGAGCAGTACTTC. This chain uses TRBV4-2 with TRBJ2-7, with D tentatively TRBD1 (6 bases). Deletions cut 4 bases from V and 3 bases from J, with 16 bases between. The V gene's germline CDR1 is LGHNA and CDR2 YNFKEQ. The length of the CDR3 is 15 residues.

This chain connects TRBV7-7 to TRBJ1-4, with D tentatively TRBD1 (6 bases). The germline V gene encodes CDR1 SSHAT and CDR2 FNYEAQ (reference sequence). This CDR3 is built from 13 residues. V was cut by 11 bases and J by 3 bases, with 13 bases left in between. CDR3 loop: CAGGGGPNEKLFF. The DNA of the CDR3 is TGTGCCGGAGGGGGAGGGCCTAATGAAAAACTGTTTTTT. Full variable domain (missing parts from reference TRBV7-7 and TRBJ1-4): GAGVSQSPRYKVTKRGQDVTLRCDPISSHATLYWYQQALGQGPEFLTYFNYEAQPDKSGLPSDRFSAERPEGSISTLTIQRTEQRDSAMYRCAGGGGPNEKLFFGSGTQLSVL.

This clonotype was observed a few times. CDR3 DNA: TGTGCCAGCAGTCTCTGGGGAACTGAATACAATGAGCAGTTCTTC. Its protein is CASSLWGTEYNEQFF. The V call is TRBV27, the J call TRBJ2-1; D unresolved. Germline CDR1 reads MNHEY; CDR2 reads SMNVEV (reference sequence). The CDR3 covers 15 residues. V dropped 5 bases and J dropped 4 bases, with 15 bases sitting between them.

This clonotype showed up many times. The chain carries TRBV12-3 or TRBV12-4 and TRBJ1-2; no reliable D call. The CDR3 is 14 amino acids. Deletions cut 4 bases from V and 3 bases from J, with 12 bases between. DNA of the CDR3: TGTGCCAGCAGTTCGGACCGGCGAGACTATGGCTACACCTTC. Translation: CASSSDRRDYGYTF.

The chain recombines TRBV7-3 with TRBJ2-7; D call uncertain. Per germline, CDR1 SGHTA and CDR2 FQGTGA. The germline V and J ends were trimmed by 3 bases and 5 bases, with 11 bases remaining between them. The CDR3 has 13 amino acids. CDR3 amino acids: CASSLGHGHEQYF. The CDR3 nucleotides are TGTGCCAGCAGCTTGGGTCACGGCCACGAGCAGTACTTC.

Many counts were recorded for this clonotype. The chain has TRBV4-2 and TRBJ2-2; 8 nucleotides match TRBD2. J was trimmed by 5 bases and V by 1 base; bases with no gene match: 3. This CDR3 has 15 amino acids. CDR1 and CDR2 (germline): LGHNA, YNFKEQ. Written as DNA, the CDR3 is TGTGCCAGCAGCCAAGTTGCGGGAGGAACCGGGGAGCTGTTTTTT. Protein sequence: CASSQVAGGTGELFF.

J is TRBJ1-5 and V is TRBV12-3 or TRBV12-4, with TRBD1 as a possible D gene (5 bases). The CDR3 is 15 amino acids. The germline V and J ends were trimmed by 5 bases and 7 bases, with 18 bases remaining between them. The CDR3 region is CASSARQGEGQPQHF. DNA of the CDR3: TGTGCCAGCAGTGCGCGGCAGGGTGAGGGACAGCCCCAGCATTTT.

There are a few counts of this clonotype. The chain couples TRBV7-8 to TRBJ2-7, with 8 bases fitting TRBD1. CDR3 length equals 15 residues. Trimming took 4 bases from V and 3 from J; bases not matched to a gene: 8. In germline, CDR1 is SGHVS, CDR2 FQNEAQ. The CDR3 coding sequence is TGTGCCAGCAGCTCTCCGGGACAGGAGATCTACGAGCAGTACTTC. Amino acid sequence: CASSSPGQEIYEQYF. Complete variable domain (other parts from reference TRBV7-8 and TRBJ2-7): GAGVSQSPRYKVAKRGQDVALRCDPISGHVSLFWYQQALGQGPEFLTYFQNEAQLDKSGLPSDRFFAERPEGSVSTLKIQRTQQEDSAVYLCASSSPGQEIYEQYFGPGTRLTVT.

This clonotype showed up just a few times. The V call is TRBV11-2, the J call TRBJ1-1; possible D gene TRBD1, 6 bases. Trimming stripped 3 bases from V and 10 bases from J, with 12 bases between. In germline, CDR1 is SGHAT, CDR2 FQNNGV. The CDR3 covers 12 residues. CDR3 region: CASSFSGGGAFF. The CDR3 DNA is TGTGCCAGCAGCTTCTCGGGAGGGGGAGCTTTCTTT.

This clonotype appeared a few times. This chain connects TRBV12-3 or TRBV12-4 to TRBJ2-1; no reliable D call. The V end was cut by 2 bases, the J end by 7 bases, with 15 bases between. CDR3 size: 15 residues. CDR3 region: CASSLTRLLDNEQFF. The CDR3 nucleotides read TGTGCCAGCAGTTTAACAAGGTTGTTGGATAATGAGCAGTTCTTC.